Shown below are 29 T cell receptor beta chains from a single sample sequenced in a study of radiation and T cells in renal cell carcinoma. Measured with immunoSEQ multiplex PCR; TCRdb has only the in-frame clones, and not every one. Of around 15,000 clones listed, roughly 60% are singletons. The treatment is: treatment-naive control, cytoreductive nephrectomy. The sample was tumor tissue, taken from a patient whose treatment was nephrectomy without radiotherapy. These receptors all stem from a man between 45 and 60 years old with renal cell carcinoma.

This clone was seen a few times. This chain connects TRBV5-4 to TRBJ1-1; D may be TRBD1 (5 bases). Trimming took 4 bases from V and 5 from J, leaving 12 bases between them. Germline-derived CDR1 and CDR2 are SGHNT and YYREEE (reference sequence). The CDR3 consists of 13 residues. The CDR3 DNA follows: TGTGCCAGCAGCCTGGGGGGAATTACTGAAGCTTTCTTT. It translates to CASSLGGITEAFF.

The CDR3 nucleotides read TGTGCCAGCAGCTTAGGGTCGGGTTCACCCCTCCACTTT. It specifies CASSLGSGSPLHF. The V gene is TRBV7-9, the J gene TRBJ1-6; D remains unclear. The CDR3 has 13 residues. Germline V CDR1 and CDR2: SEHNR, FQNEAQ (reference sequence). V lost 1 base to trimming and J lost 9 bases, with 7 bases between them. The full variable domain, completed using reference TRBV7-9 and TRBJ1-6, is DTGVSQNPRHKITKRGQNVTFRCDPISEHNRLYWYRQTLGQGPEFLTYFQNEAQLEKSRLLSDRFSAERPKGSFSTLEIQRTEQGDSAMYLCASSLGSGSPLHFGNGTRLTVT.

The chain has TRBV12-2 and TRBJ2-7; TRBD2 reflects the table's D call only, with no check against the DNA. TRBV12-2 is reported as a pseudogene. The CDR3 is 16 residues long. CDR3 region: CASRSPGCPILYEQYF. CDR3 DNA: TGTGCAAGTCGCTCCCCGGGTTGCCCGATCCTCTACGAGCAGTACTTC.

This chain uses TRBV10-1 with TRBJ2-3, with TRBD2 matching over 8 bases. The CDR3 is 16 amino acids. Germline loops: CDR1 WNHNN, CDR2 SYGVQD (reference sequence). V shed 0 bases and J 5 bases; nucleotides not matched to a gene: 7. The CDR3 protein is CASSESAGGMRDTQYF. The CDR3 bases are TGCGCCAGCAGTGAGTCTGCGGGGGGAATGCGAGATACGCAGTATTTT.

V usage is TRBV6-5 and J usage is TRBJ1-2; D unclear. This CDR3 is 15 amino acids long. The V end lost 6 bases, the J end lost 0 bases, and 14 bases lay between the germline ends. Germline V gene data show CDR1 as MNHEY and CDR2 as SVGAGI. The CDR3 loop is CASSPTGISNYGYTF. In nucleotides, the CDR3 is TGTGCCAGCAGCCCCACCGGGATTTCTAACTATGGCTACACCTTC.

The V gene is TRBV2, the J gene TRBJ1-3; no clear D gene. CDR1 SNHLY and CDR2 FYNNEI come from the germline V gene. This CDR3 has 12 residues. The V gene lost 6 bases and the J gene lost 8 bases, with 11 bases spanning the gap. This chain's CDR3 is CASRDNTYTIYF. CDR3 in DNA: TGTGCCAGCAGAGATAATACTTACACCATATATTTT.

V and J are TRBV11-2 and TRBJ2-7, with TRBD1 matching over 8 bases. CDR3 length equals 13 residues. J was trimmed by 2 bases and V by 5 bases; bases with no gene match: 2. Germline loops: CDR1 SGHAT, CDR2 FQNNGV. CDR3 protein: CASSPGQAYEQYF. Written as DNA, the CDR3 is TGTGCCAGCAGCCCGGGACAGGCCTACGAGCAGTACTTC.

This chain links TRBV28 with TRBJ2-6; D is undetermined. V was shortened by 3 bases and J by 2 bases, with 8 bases between the two germline ends. Germline assignment: CDR1 MDHEN and CDR2 SYDVKM. This CDR3 is 15 amino acids long. CDR3 in amino acids: CASSLSQPGANVLTF. CDR3 bases: TGTGCCAGCAGTTTGTCGCAGCCTGGGGCCAACGTCCTGACTTTC.

The chain couples TRBV11-3 to TRBJ2-1, with D perhaps matching TRBD2 (6 bases). The germline V gene encodes CDR1 SGHNT and CDR2 YENEEA. Trimming removed 1 base from V and 7 bases from J, with 14 bases in between. The CDR3 consists of 15 residues. The CDR3 region is CASSLGGDQNNEQFF. In nucleotides, the CDR3 is TGTGCCAGCAGCTTAGGCGGGGATCAAAATAATGAGCAGTTCTTC.

For this clone: Other DNA sequences in the sample encode the same CDR3. The V call is TRBV18, the J call TRBJ1-4; TRBD1 might be the D (5 bases). CDR3 size: 14 residues. V was pared by 6 bases and J by 8 bases, with 16 bases between. Germline lookup yields CDR1 KGHSH and CDR2 LQKENI. CDR3 protein: CASSPGTTDEKLFF. Here the CDR3 DNA reads TGTGCCAGCTCTCCCGGGACCACTGACGAAAAACTGTTTTTT.

V is TRBV6-1 and J is TRBJ2-3; 12 nucleotides align to TRBD1. Germline V gives CDR1 MNHNS, CDR2 SASEGT. The CDR3 sequence is 20 residues long. V shed 4 bases and J 2 bases; nucleotides not matched to a gene: 16. CDR3 sequence reads: CASSARGQGAPSLITDTQYF. The CDR3 coding sequence is TGTGCCAGCAGTGCTAGGGGACAGGGGGCTCCCAGCCTTATCACAGATACGCAGTATTTT.

V gene TRBV7-9 combines with J gene TRBJ2-3; D is undetermined. V lost 5 bases and J 4 bases, leaving 7 bases between the germline ends. Germline-derived CDR1 and CDR2 are SEHNR and FQNEAQ (reference sequence). There are 12 residues in the CDR3. CDR3 sequence: CASSPAPDTQYF. Written as DNA, the CDR3 is TGTGCCAGCAGCCCCGCCCCAGATACGCAGTATTTT. The full variable domain, with the rest looked up from reference TRBV7-9 and TRBJ2-3, is DTGVSQNPRHKITKRGQNVTFRCDPISEHNRLYWYRQTLGQGPEFLTYFQNEAQLEKSRLLSDRFSAERPKGSFSTLEIQRTEQGDSAMYLCASSPAPDTQYFGPGTRLTVL.

The gene calls are TRBV19 and TRBJ1-6; 9 nucleotides agree with TRBD1. Germline CDR1 reads LNHDA; CDR2 reads SQIVND (reference sequence). With V trimmed by 3 bases and J by 4 bases, 7 bases remained unmatched. This CDR3 is 17 amino acids long. Here the CDR3 reads CASSMGGQGTYNSPLHF. The CDR3 DNA reads TGTGCCAGTAGTATGGGCGGACAGGGGACGTATAATTCACCCCTCCACTTT.

Remarks on this clone: The identical CDR3 is also encoded by other nucleotide sequences in the sample. This chain connects TRBV6-5 to TRBJ1-1, with D perhaps TRBD1 (5 bases). V dropped 6 bases and J dropped 5 bases, with 10 bases sitting between them. The CDR3 covers 12 residues. The germline gives CDR1 MNHEY, CDR2 SVGAGI. DNA of the CDR3: TGTGCCAGCAGCTACGGGGGGACTGAAGCTTTCTTT. Translating gives CASSYGGTEAFF.

This sequence joins TRBV19 and TRBJ2-3, with 9 bases identical to TRBD2. The germline V gene encodes CDR1 LNHDA and CDR2 SQIVND (reference sequence). After removal of 5 bases from V and 1 base from J, the junction contained 4 bases not matched to a gene. This CDR3 region has 15 residues. In DNA form, the CDR3 reads TGTGCCAGTAGTTTCCAGCGGGGGGGCACAGATACGCAGTATTTT. This encodes CASSFQRGGTDTQYF.

The genes are TRBV7-6 and TRBJ2-2, with D uncertain. Trimming took 2 bases from V and 3 from J, leaving 13 bases between them. Germline loops: CDR1 SGHVS, CDR2 FNYEAQ. The CDR3 is 16 residues long. The CDR3 region is CASSLYRPSDTGELFF. Written as DNA, the CDR3 is TGTGCCAGCAGCTTATATCGGCCTTCAGACACCGGGGAGCTGTTTTTT.

In nucleotides, the CDR3 is TGTGCCAGCAGCACGGGAACCCTCGGGCCCCAGCATTTT. This gives the protein CASSTGTLGPQHF. The chain links TRBV5-6 to TRBJ1-5; D call uncertain. In germline, CDR1 is SGHDT, CDR2 YYEEEE. V was trimmed by 4 bases and J by 9 bases, leaving 14 bases between them. The CDR3 is 13 residues long.

The chain has TRBV27 and TRBJ1-3; D unresolved. The V and J ends lost 7 bases and 0 bases respectively, with 10 bases between them. Looked up from germline, CDR1 is MNHEY and CDR2 is SMNVEV (reference sequence). This CDR3 has 14 residues. CDR3 sequence (DNA): TGTGCCAGCACCCCTGTTGGCTCTGGAAACACCATATATTTT. Protein product: CASTPVGSGNTIYF.

The chain uses TRBV10-1 and TRBJ2-7; D is unclear. This CDR3 is built from 12 residues. V was clipped by 4 bases and J by 7 bases, with 11 bases between them. Germline lookup yields CDR1 WNHNN and CDR2 SYGVQD (reference sequence). The CDR3 region is CASSATGREQYF. CDR3 DNA sequence: TGCGCCAGCAGTGCAACTGGTAGGGAGCAGTACTTC.

This clone was counted a few times. CDR3 coding DNA: TGCGCCAGCAGTTGGACAAGGCCTAGCTCCTATAATTCACCCCTCCACTTT. Amino acids: CASSWTRPSSYNSPLHF. This chain links TRBV10-2 with TRBJ1-6; D perhaps matches TRBD1 (5 bases). Per germline, CDR1 WSHSY and CDR2 SAAADI. With 5 bases removed from V and 0 bases from J, the gap between germline ends came to 14 bases. The CDR3 length is 17 residues.

This clone was seen a handful of times. The chain carries TRBV9 and TRBJ1-4; TRBD1 matches at 9 bases. The length of the CDR3 is 14 residues. The junction had 3 bases not matched to a gene; V was cut back by 4 bases and J by 5 bases. Germline V lookup: CDR1 SGDLS, CDR2 YYNGEE. The CDR3: CASSPGQGNEKLFF. CDR3 coding DNA: TGTGCCAGCAGCCCGGGACAGGGAAATGAAAAACTGTTTTTT. The entire variable domain, with the rest obtained from reference TRBV9 and TRBJ1-4, is as follows: DSGVTQTPKHLITATGQRVTLRCSPRSGDLSVYWYQQSLDQGLQFLIQYYNGEERAKGNILERFSAQQFPDLHSELNLSSLELGDSALYFCASSPGQGNEKLFFGSGTQLSVL.

The chain is built from TRBV11-2 and TRBJ2-7; D remains ambiguous. Germline V gene data show CDR1 as SGHAT and CDR2 as FQNNGV. The CDR3 consists of 13 residues. Trimming took 2 bases from V and 0 from J, leaving 5 bases between them. This CDR3 reads CASSLMNSYEQYF. In DNA form, the CDR3 reads TGTGCCAGCAGCTTAATGAACTCCTACGAGCAGTACTTC. Complete variable domain (other parts from reference TRBV11-2 and TRBJ2-7): EAGVAQSPRYKIIEKRQSVAFWCNPISGHATLYWYQQILGQGPKLLIQFQNNGVVDDSQLPKDRFSAERLKGVDSTLKIQPAKLEDSAVYLCASSLMNSYEQYFGPGTRLTVT.

V is TRBV6-6 and J is TRBJ2-6; D unclear. This CDR3 spans 15 amino acids. Trimming removed 5 bases from V and 0 bases from J, with 8 bases in between. Germline-derived CDR1 and CDR2 are MNHNY and SVGAGI (reference sequence). The CDR3 DNA reads TGTGCCAGCAGTCATATTCCCTCTGGGGCCAACGTCCTGACTTTC. This encodes CASSHIPSGANVLTF.

V gene TRBV5-1 combines with J gene TRBJ1-6; D is unclear. Germline V gives CDR1 SGHRS, CDR2 YFSETQ. The CDR3 loop spans 14 amino acids. V was pared by 4 bases and J by 8 bases, with 13 bases between. This CDR3 reads CASSERTGDSPLHF. The CDR3 DNA reads as TGCGCCAGCAGCGAGAGGACGGGCGATTCACCCCTCCACTTT.

This CDR3 is CASSESGSSGATEAFF. The CDR3 bases are TGTGCCAGCAGTGAAAGCGGCTCCTCCGGTGCCACTGAAGCTTTCTTT. The J gene is TRBJ1-1, the V gene TRBV25-1; D ambiguous. Germline CDR1 MGHDK, CDR2 SYGVNS. V gave up 2 bases and J gave up 4 bases, with 17 bases separating them. This CDR3 spans 16 amino acids.

The chain is built from TRBV5-1 and TRBJ1-2; 9 nucleotides line up with TRBD1. J gave up 4 bases and V 2 bases, and 6 bases lay outside the gene matches. CDR3 length: 15 residues. CDR1 is SGHRS, CDR2 YFSETQ, per germline. CDR3 coding DNA: TGCGCCAGCAGCTTTACAGGGGGCAGTGGCTATGGCTACACCTTC. Protein: CASSFTGGSGYGYTF.

This clone was seen only a few times. V and J are TRBV5-1 and TRBJ1-4, with 7 positions matching TRBD1. V shed 8 bases, J shed 0 bases, and the junction held 10 bases outside the gene matches. This CDR3 is built from 16 residues. Germline V lookup: CDR1 SGHRS, CDR2 YFSETQ. The CDR3, as DNA: TGCGCCAGTCGCCGGACAGGCGTCGCAACTAATGAAAAACTGTTTTTT. It is translated as CASRRTGVATNEKLFF. Combining the CDR3 with reference TRBV5-1 and TRBJ1-4 gives the whole variable domain KAGVTQTPRYLIKTRGQQVTLSCSPISGHRSVSWYQQTPGQGLQFLFEYFSETQRNKGNFPGRFSGRQFSNSRSEMNVSTLELGDSALYLCASRRTGVATNEKLFFGSGTQLSVL.

The genes are TRBV10-1 and TRBJ2-1; 7 nucleotides match TRBD1. The germline gives CDR1 WNHNN, CDR2 SYGVQD (reference sequence). After removal of 3 bases from V and 0 bases from J, the junction contained 14 bases not matched to a gene. The CDR3 extends over 19 amino acids. In DNA, the CDR3 is TGCGCCAGCAGTGACCCCCGACAGGGAAAATCAGGCTCCTACAATGAGCAGTTCTTC. Translating it yields CASSDPRQGKSGSYNEQFF.

The V gene is TRBV6-5, the J gene TRBJ1-3; D is perhaps TRBD1 (5 bases). In germline, CDR1 is MNHEY, CDR2 SVGAGI. Trimming left V 8 bases short and J 0 bases short, with 11 bases between. This CDR3 has 14 amino acids. In DNA, the CDR3 is TGTGCCAGCCTAGGGGCAGCCTCTGGAAACACCATATATTTT. Protein sequence: CASLGAASGNTIYF.